This TCR beta chain was identified in a study of blood T cell repertoires in COVID-19. TCRdb's copy holds only in-frame clones and misses some; the assay was immunoSEQ multiplex PCR. The sample shows 250,000 to 300,000 clones, approximately 86% of them seen only once. J lost 3 bases, V lost 6 bases, and 11 bases had no gene match. CDR1 and CDR2 (germline): SNHLY, FYNNEI. This CDR3 has 15 residues. This chain connects TRBV2 to TRBJ2-7, with 7 bases lining up with TRBD2. The sequence was collected from an older woman with COVID-19, enrolled during active disease. Input material: peripheral blood. CDR3 sequence (DNA): TGTGCCAGCAGGTCCCTTGCGGGGGTCTTCTACGAGCAGTACTTC. It yields the protein CASRSLAGVFYEQYF.